Listed below are T cell receptor beta chains from one sample, sequenced in a study of blood T cell repertoires in COVID-19. Some clones are missing from TCRdb's copy, which holds only in-frame ones; the method was immunoSEQ multiplex PCR. The table records approximately 450,000 clones, about 90% of them present only once. Sequencing was carried out using PBMCs or T cells enriched from blood (not recorded which). These receptors originate from a woman under 30 with acute COVID-19. Both conserved end residues are part of each CDR3. D genes are given only for firm matches. The size entry is marked missing in some rows and otherwise reads once, few, many or a size class.

TRBJ1-2 TRBV5-6 13 - - TGTGCCAGCAGCTTGGAGGATCGGGAGGGCTACACCTTC CASSLEDREGYTF
TRBJ2-3 TRBV27 16 - TRBD2 TGTGCCAGCAGTTTATCGCTAGCGGGAAACACAGATACGCAGTATTTT CASSLSLAGNTDTQYF
TRBJ2-5 TRBV27 14 - - TGTGCCAGCAGTTTATCCTTAGAGCAAGAGACCCAGTACTTC CASSLSLEQETQYF
TRBJ2-2 TRBV10-2 14 - - TGCGCCAGCAGGGCGACTAGGGCGACCGGGGAGCTGTTTTTT CASRATRATGELFF
TRBJ2-1 TRBV3-1/TRBV3-2 15 - TRBD2 TGTGCCAGCAGCCCAAGCGGGGGGGCTTTCAATGAGCAGTTCTTC CASSPSGGAFNEQFF
TRBJ2-7 TRBV6-5 11 - - TGTGCCAGCATAAGGGGGTACGAGCAGTACTTC CASIRGYEQYF
TRBJ1-5 TRBV7-8 16 - - TGTGCCAGCAGCCTGAGAGGGATCTATAGCAATCAGCCCCAGCATTTT CASSLRGIYSNQPQHF
TRBJ1-1 TRBV28 15 - - TGTGCCAGCAGCTTAAAGCTCGGGGAAAACGCTGAAGCTTTCTTT CASSLKLGENAEAFF
TRBJ2-1 TRBV24-1 19 - TRBD2 TGTGCCACCAGTGATCGCCCCGGGAGGGCCCTACAGGGTTTCAATGAGCAGTTCTTC CATSDRPGRALQGFNEQFF
TRBJ2-3 TRBV6-2/TRBV6-3 18 - TRBD2 TGTGCCAGCAGTTACCCTCGGACTAGCGGGCGATCCACAGATACGCAGTATTTT CASSYPRTSGRSTDTQYF
TRBJ2-1 TRBV6-5 15 - TRBD1 TGTGCCAGCAGCGACACCGGGACAGCCTACAATGAGCAGTTCTTC CASSDTGTAYNEQFF
TRBJ2-3 TRBV18 13 once - TGTGCCAGCTCACCCCCCGTAACAGATACGCAGTATTTT CASSPPVTDTQYF
TRBJ2-7 TRBV27 11 - - TGTGCCAGCAGGAGCTCCTACGAGCAGTACTTC CASRSSYEQYF
TRBJ2-7 TRBV18 16 - TRBD1 TGTGCCAGCTCAGAAACCGGGACAGGGGGAACCAGGGAGCAGTACTTC CASSETGTGGTREQYF
TRBJ2-1 TRBV9 14 once TRBD2 TGTGCCAGCAGCGTCCGAGGGACTAGCAATGAGCAGTTCTTC CASSVRGTSNEQFF
TRBJ2-1 TRBV20-1 13 - - TGCAGTGCTAGTAGCGCCTCCTACAATGAGCAGTTCTTC CSASSASYNEQFF
TRBJ2-1 TRBV3-1/TRBV3-2 12 - TRBD2 TGTGCCAGCCGGGGGGGGTACAATGAGCAGTTCTTC CASRGGYNEQFF
TRBJ1-6 TRBV19 16 - - TGTGCCAGTAGTATGCTGGGCGTGACGGATAATTCACCCCTCCACTTT CASSMLGVTDNSPLHF
TRBJ2-1 TRBV9 14 - - TGTGCCAGCAGCGTATGGGGGGCCTACAATGAGCAGTTCTTC CASSVWGAYNEQFF
TRBJ2-7 TRBV7-2 14 - - TGTGCCAGCAGCTTCCTAACCCCCTCCTACGAGCAGTACTTC CASSFLTPSYEQYF
TRBJ2-1 TRBV6-5 14 - TRBD1 TGTGCCAGCAGTTACCGACAGGGTCACAATGAGCAGTTCTTC CASSYRQGHNEQFF
TRBJ2-5 TRBV7-9 14 - TRBD1 TGTGCCAGCAGCGACGGGGACAGCAAAGAGACCCAGTACTTC CASSDGDSKETQYF
TRBJ2-1 TRBV7-9 14 - - TGTGCCAGCAGCTTACTGGACAAATACAATGAGCAGTTCTTC CASSLLDKYNEQFF
TRBJ1-1 TRBV27 14 - - TGTGCCAGCAGTATGCGGGGGGCGAACACTGAAGCTTTCTTT CASSMRGANTEAFF
TRBJ1-4 TRBV7-2 15 once TRBD1 TGTGCCAGCAGCCCGAGACAGGGGGCAAAGGAAAAACTGTTTTTT CASSPRQGAKEKLFF
TRBJ2-3 TRBV5-1 14 - - TGCGCCAGCAGCTTATTTTCTAGCACAGATACGCAGTATTTT CASSLFSSTDTQYF
TRBJ1-4 TRBV10-1 14 - - TGCGCCAGCAGTCCGGGAGCATCTAATGAAAAACTGTTTTTT CASSPGASNEKLFF
TRBJ1-3 TRBV7-2 17 - - TGTGCCAGCAGCTTAGCTCCGACTCCGGGTGGTGGAAACACCATATATTTT CASSLAPTPGGGNTIYF
TRBJ1-2 TRBV6-4 14 - TRBD1 TGTGCCAGCAACCCGACAGGGTTGGACTATGGCTACACCTTC CASNPTGLDYGYTF